This TCR beta chain was sequenced in a study of blood T cell repertoires in COVID-19. Per the study methods: Reference gene primers were amplified, and this amplification served to estimate nucleated cell counts. Produced via immunoSEQ multiplex PCR; TCRdb's table is partial and in-frame only. That table supplies the V and J calls and clone size; D and trimming were determined from the DNA. The sample shows 150,000 or so clones, roughly 85% of them seen only once. The receptor comes from a human donor with acute or convalescent COVID-19. The donor label of this sample is uncertain. Sequenced sample: peripheral blood.

The CDR3 loop reads CASSLRLTGEVQPTNEKLFF. The CDR3 DNA is TGTGCCAGCAGTCTCCGCCTGACAGGCGAGGTTCAACCAACTAATGAAAAACTGTTTTTT. The chain recombines TRBV27 with TRBJ1-4; TRBD1 is a possible D gene (6 bases). Trimming stripped 5 bases from V and 0 bases from J, with 25 bases between. The germline V gene encodes CDR1 MNHEY and CDR2 SMNVEV (reference sequence). This CDR3 spans 20 amino acids.